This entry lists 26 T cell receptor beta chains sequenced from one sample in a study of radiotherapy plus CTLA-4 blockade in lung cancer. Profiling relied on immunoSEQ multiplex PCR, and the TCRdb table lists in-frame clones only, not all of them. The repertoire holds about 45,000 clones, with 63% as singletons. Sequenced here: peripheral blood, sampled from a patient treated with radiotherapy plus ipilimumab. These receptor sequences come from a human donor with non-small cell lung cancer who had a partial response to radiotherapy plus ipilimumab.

The CDR3 loop is CASSFSGGTDTQYF. Here the CDR3 DNA reads TGTGCCAGCAGCTTTAGCGGGGGGACAGATACGCAGTATTTT. The gene calls are TRBV11-2 and TRBJ2-3; 10 bases fit TRBD2. The J segment lost 3 bases and the V segment lost 3 bases, leaving 0 bases of the junction unmatched. CDR3 size: 14 residues. The germline V gene encodes CDR1 SGHAT and CDR2 FQNNGV.

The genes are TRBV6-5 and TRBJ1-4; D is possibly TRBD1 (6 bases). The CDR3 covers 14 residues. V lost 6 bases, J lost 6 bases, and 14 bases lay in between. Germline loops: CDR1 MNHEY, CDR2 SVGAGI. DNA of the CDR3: TGTGCCAGCAGCGTGCAGGGGACCTATGAAAAACTGTTTTTT. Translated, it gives CASSVQGTYEKLFF.

The CDR3: CASSTGLLSGQPQHF. For the CDR3, the DNA is TGTGCCAGCAGCACCGGACTGTTGAGTGGACAGCCCCAGCATTTT. The chain uses TRBV5-8 and TRBJ1-5; D gene uncertain. This CDR3 is built from 15 residues. Germline V gene sequence: CDR1 SGHTS, CDR2 YDEGEE. V was pared by 4 bases and J by 7 bases, with 18 bases between.

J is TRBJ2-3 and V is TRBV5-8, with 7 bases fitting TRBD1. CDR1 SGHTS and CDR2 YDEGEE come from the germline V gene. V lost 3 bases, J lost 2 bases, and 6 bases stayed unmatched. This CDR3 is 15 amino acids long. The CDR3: CASSYRQGNTDTQYF. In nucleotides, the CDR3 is TGTGCCAGCAGCTACCGACAGGGTAACACAGATACGCAGTATTTT.

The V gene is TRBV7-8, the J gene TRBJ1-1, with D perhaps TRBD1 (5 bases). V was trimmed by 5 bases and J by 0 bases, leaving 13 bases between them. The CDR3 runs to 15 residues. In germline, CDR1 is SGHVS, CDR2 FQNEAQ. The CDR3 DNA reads TGTGCCAGCAGCCTAGGGGCAGAGATGAACACTGAAGCTTTCTTT. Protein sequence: CASSLGAEMNTEAFF.

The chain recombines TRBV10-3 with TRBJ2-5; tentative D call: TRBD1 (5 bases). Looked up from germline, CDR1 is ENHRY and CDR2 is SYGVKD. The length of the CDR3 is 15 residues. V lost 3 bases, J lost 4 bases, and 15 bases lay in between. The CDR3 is CAISDGAQGRETQYF. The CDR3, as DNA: TGTGCCATCAGTGATGGAGCCCAGGGCCGAGAGACCCAGTACTTC.

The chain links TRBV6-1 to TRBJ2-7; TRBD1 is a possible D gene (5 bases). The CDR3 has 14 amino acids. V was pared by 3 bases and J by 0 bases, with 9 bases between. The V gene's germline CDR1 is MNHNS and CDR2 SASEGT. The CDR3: CASSDGRASYEQYF. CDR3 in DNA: TGTGCCAGCAGTGACGGCAGGGCCTCCTACGAGCAGTACTTC.

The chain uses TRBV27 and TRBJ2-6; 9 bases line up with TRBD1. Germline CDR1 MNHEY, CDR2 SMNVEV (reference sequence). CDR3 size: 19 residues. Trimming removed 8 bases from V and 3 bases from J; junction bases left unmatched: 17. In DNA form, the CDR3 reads TGTGCCAGCGCTTTTTGGGGCGGGACAGGGTTCATTGGGGCCAACGTCCTGACTTTC. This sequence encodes CASAFWGGTGFIGANVLTF. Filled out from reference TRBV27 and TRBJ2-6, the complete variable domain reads EAQVTQNPRYLITVTGKKLTVTCSQNMNHEYMSWYRQDPGLGLRQIYYSMNVEVTDKGDVPEGYKVSRKEKRNFPLILESPSPNQTSLYFCASAFWGGTGFIGANVLTFGAGSRLTVL.

CDR3: CASSEESSGNTIYF. The CDR3 region has the DNA TGTGCCAGCAGTGAAGAGAGCTCTGGAAACACCATATATTTT. V and J are TRBV25-1 and TRBJ1-3; D call uncertain. Germline values: CDR1 MGHDK, CDR2 SYGVNS. The CDR3 contains 14 residues. The germline V and J ends were trimmed by 2 bases and 0 bases, with 5 bases remaining between them.

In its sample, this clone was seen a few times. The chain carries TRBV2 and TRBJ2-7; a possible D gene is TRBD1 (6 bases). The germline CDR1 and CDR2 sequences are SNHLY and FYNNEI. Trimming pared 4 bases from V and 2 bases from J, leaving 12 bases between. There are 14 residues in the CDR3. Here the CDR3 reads CASSARTAAYEQYF. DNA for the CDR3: TGTGCCAGCAGTGCGCGGACAGCAGCCTACGAGCAGTACTTC.

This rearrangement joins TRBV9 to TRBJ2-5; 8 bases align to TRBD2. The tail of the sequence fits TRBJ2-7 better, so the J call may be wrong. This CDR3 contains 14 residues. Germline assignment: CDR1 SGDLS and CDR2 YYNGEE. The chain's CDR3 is CASSESGSNDEQYF. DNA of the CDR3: TGTGCCAGCAGCGAAAGCGGGAGTAACGACGAGCAGTACTTC.

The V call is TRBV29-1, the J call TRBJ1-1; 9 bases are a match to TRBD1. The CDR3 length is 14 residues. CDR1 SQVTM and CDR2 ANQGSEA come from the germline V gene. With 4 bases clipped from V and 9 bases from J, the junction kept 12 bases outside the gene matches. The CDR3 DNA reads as TGCAGCGTTGCCCGGGACAGGGAAGGTGCCCAAGCTTTCTTT. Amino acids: CSVARDREGAQAFF.

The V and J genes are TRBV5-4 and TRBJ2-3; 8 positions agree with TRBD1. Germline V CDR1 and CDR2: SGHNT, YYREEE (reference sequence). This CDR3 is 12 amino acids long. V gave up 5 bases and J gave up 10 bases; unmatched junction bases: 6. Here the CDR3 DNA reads TGTGCCAGCAGTCGGACAGGGTCGTCGCAGTATTTT. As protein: CASSRTGSSQYF.

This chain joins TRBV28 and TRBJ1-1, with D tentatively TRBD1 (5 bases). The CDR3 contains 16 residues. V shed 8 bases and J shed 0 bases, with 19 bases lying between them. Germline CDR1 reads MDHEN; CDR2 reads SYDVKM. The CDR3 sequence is CASSTGGGVVNTEAFF. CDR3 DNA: TGTGCCAGCTCCACCGGCGGGGGGGTCGTGAACACTGAAGCTTTCTTT.

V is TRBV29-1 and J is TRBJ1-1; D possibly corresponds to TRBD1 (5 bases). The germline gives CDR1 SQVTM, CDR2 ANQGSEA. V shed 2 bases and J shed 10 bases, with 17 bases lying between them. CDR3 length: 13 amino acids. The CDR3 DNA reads TGCAGCGTTGAACAAGGAGGGGCTGGTGTAGCTTTCTTT. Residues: CSVEQGGAGVAFF.

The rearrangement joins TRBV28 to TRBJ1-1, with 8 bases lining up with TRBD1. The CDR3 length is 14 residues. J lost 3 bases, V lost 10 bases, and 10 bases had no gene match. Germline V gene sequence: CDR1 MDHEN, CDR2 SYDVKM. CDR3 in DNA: TGTGCCATCCACAGGGGGGGGGCTGACACTGAAGCTTTCTTT. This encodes CAIHRGGADTEAFF.

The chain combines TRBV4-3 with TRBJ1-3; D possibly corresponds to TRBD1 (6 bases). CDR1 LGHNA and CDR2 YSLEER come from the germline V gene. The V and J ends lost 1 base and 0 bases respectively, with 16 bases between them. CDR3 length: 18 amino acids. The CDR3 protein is CASSQGGGTPISGNTIYF. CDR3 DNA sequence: TGCGCCAGCAGCCAAGGGGGGGGGACACCGATCTCTGGAAACACCATATATTTT.

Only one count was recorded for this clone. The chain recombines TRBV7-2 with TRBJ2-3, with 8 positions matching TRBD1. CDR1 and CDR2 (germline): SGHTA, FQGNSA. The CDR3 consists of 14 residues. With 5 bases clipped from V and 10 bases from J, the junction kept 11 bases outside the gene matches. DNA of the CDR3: TGTGCCAGCAGCCCCCGGACAGGGTTTAGCGCGCAGTATTTT. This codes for CASSPRTGFSAQYF.

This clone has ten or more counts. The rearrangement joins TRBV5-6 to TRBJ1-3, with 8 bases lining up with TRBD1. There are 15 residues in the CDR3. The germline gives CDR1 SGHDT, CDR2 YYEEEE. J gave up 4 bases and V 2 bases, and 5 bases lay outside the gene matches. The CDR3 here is CASSLRTGQGNTIYF. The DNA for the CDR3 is TGTGCCAGCAGCTTAAGGACAGGGCAAGGAAACACCATATATTTT. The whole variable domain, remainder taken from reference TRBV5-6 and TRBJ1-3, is DAGVTQSPTHLIKTRGQQVTLRCSPKSGHDTVSWYQQALGQGPQFIFQYYEEEERQRGNFPDRFSGHQFPNYSSELNVNALLLGDSALYLCASSLRTGQGNTIYFGEGSWLTVV.

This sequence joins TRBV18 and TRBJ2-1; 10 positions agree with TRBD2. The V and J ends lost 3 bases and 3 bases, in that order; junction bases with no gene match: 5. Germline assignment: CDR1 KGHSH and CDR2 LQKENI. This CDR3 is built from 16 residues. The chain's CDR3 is CASSPELAGIYNEQFF. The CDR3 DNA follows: TGTGCCAGCTCACCCGAACTAGCGGGGATCTACAATGAGCAGTTCTTC.

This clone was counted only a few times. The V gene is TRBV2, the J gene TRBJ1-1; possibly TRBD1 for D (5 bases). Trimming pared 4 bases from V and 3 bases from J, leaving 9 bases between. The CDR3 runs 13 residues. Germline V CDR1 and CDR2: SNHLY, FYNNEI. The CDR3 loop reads CASSATGDTEAFF. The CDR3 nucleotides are TGTGCCAGCAGTGCGACGGGGGACACTGAAGCTTTCTTT.

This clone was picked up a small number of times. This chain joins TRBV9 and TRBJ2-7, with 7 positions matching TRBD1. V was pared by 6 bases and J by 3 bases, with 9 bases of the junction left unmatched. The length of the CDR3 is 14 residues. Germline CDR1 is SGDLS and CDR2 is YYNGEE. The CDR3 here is CASNRDQGDYEQYF. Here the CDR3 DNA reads TGTGCCAGCAACAGAGATCAGGGGGACTACGAGCAGTACTTC. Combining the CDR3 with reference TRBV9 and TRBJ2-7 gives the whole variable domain DSGVTQTPKHLITATGQRVTLRCSPRSGDLSVYWYQQSLDQGLQFLIQYYNGEERAKGNILERFSAQQFPDLHSELNLSSLELGDSALYFCASNRDQGDYEQYFGPGTRLTVT.

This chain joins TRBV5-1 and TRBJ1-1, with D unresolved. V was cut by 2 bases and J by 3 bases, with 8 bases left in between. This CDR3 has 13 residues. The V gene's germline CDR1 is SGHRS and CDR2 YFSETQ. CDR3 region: CASSFADYTEAFF. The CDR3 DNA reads TGCGCCAGCAGCTTCGCAGACTACACTGAAGCTTTCTTT.

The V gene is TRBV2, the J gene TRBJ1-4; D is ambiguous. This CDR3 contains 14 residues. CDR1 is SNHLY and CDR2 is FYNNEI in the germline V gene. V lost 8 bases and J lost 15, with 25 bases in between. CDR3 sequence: CASVGGQAGELVFF. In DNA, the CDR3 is TGTGCCAGCGTTGGCGGGCAGGCGGGAGAGTTGGTGTTTTTT.

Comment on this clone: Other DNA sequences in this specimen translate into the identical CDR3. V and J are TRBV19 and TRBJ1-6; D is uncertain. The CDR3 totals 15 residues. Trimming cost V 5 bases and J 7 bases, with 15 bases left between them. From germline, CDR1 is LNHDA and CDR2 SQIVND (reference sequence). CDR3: CASSPRTGRNSPLHF. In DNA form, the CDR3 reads TGTGCCAGTAGTCCCAGGACCGGGAGGAATTCACCCCTCCACTTT.

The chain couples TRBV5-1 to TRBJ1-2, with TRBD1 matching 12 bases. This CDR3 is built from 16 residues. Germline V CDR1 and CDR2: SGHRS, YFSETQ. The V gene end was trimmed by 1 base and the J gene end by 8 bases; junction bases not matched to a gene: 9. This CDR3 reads CASSLMGQGAGGGYTF. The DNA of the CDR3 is TGCGCCAGCAGCTTGATGGGACAGGGGGCCGGCGGCGGCTACACCTTC.